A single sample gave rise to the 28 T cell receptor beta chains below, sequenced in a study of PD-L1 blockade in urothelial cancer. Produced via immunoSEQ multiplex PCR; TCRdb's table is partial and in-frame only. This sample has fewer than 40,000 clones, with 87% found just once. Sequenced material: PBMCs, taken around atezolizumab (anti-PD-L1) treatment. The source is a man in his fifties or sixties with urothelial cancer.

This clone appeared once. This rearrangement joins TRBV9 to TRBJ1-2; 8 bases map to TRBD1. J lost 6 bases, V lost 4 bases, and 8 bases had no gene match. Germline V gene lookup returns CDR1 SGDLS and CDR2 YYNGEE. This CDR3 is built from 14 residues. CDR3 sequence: CASSSRQGTHGYTF. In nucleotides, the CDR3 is TGTGCCAGCAGCTCAAGACAGGGGACCCATGGCTACACCTTC.

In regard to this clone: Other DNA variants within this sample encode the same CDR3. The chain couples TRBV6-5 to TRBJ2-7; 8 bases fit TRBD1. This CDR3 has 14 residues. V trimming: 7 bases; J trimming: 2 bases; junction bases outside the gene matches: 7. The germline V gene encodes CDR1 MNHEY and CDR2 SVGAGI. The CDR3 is CASTRGTGAYEQYF. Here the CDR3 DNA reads TGTGCCAGCACCCGGGGGACAGGAGCCTACGAGCAGTACTTC.

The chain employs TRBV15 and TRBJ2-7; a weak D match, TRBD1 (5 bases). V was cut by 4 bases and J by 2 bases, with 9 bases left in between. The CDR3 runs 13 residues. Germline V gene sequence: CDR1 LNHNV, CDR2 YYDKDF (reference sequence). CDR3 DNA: TGTGCCACCAGCATGACAGTAACCTACGAGCAGTACTTC. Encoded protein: CATSMTVTYEQYF.

CDR3 DNA: TGTGCCAGCAGTTTATCCCGGGGAGATACGCAGTATTTT. Amino acid sequence: CASSLSRGDTQYF. V is TRBV27 and J is TRBJ2-3; D perhaps matches TRBD2 (5 bases). V was cut by 0 bases and J by 5 bases, with 6 bases left in between. The CDR3 sequence is 13 residues long. In germline, CDR1 is MNHEY, CDR2 SMNVEV (reference sequence).

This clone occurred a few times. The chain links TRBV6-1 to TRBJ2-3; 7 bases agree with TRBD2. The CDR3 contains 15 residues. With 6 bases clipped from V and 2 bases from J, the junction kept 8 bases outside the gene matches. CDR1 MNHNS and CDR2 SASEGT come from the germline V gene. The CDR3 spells CASRLAPGLTDTQYF. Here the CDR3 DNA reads TGTGCCAGCAGACTAGCGCCGGGCCTCACAGATACGCAGTATTTT.

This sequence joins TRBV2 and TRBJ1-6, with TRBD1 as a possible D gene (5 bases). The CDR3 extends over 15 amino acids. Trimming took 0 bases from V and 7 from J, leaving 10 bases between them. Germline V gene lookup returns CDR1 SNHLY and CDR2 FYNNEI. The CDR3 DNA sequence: TGTGCCAGCAGTGAAGCGCCAGGGAAGAATTCACCCCTCCACTTT. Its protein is CASSEAPGKNSPLHF.

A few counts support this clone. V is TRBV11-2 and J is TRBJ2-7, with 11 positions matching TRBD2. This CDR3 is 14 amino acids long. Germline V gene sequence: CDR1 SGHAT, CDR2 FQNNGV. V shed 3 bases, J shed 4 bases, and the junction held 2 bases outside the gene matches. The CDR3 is CASSLTSGDYEQYF. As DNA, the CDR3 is TGTGCCAGCAGCTTGACTAGCGGGGATTACGAGCAGTACTTC.

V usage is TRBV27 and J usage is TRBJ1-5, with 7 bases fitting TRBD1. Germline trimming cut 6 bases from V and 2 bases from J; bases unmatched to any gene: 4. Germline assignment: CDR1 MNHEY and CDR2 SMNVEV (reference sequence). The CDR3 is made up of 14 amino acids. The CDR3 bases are TGTGCCAGCAGCCCCGGACAGGGCAATCAGCCCCAGCATTTT. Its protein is CASSPGQGNQPQHF.

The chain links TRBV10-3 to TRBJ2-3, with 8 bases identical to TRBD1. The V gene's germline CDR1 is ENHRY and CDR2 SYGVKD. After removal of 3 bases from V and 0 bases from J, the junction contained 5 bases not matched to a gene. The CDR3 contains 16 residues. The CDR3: CAISDPDRASTDTQYF. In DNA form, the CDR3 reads TGTGCCATCAGTGACCCGGACAGGGCTAGCACAGATACGCAGTATTTT.

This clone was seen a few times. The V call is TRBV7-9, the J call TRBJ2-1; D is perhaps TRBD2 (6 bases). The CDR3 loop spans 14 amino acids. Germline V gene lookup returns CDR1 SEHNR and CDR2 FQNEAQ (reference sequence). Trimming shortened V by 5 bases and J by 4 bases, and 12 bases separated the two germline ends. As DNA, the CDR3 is TGTGCCAGCAGCCTCGGGACTGATTACAATGAGCAGTTCTTC. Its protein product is CASSLGTDYNEQFF. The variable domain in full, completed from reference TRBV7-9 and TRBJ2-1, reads DTGVSQNPRHKITKRGQNVTFRCDPISEHNRLYWYRQTLGQGPEFLTYFQNEAQLEKSRLLSDRFSAERPKGSFSTLEIQRTEQGDSAMYLCASSLGTDYNEQFFGPGTRLTVL.

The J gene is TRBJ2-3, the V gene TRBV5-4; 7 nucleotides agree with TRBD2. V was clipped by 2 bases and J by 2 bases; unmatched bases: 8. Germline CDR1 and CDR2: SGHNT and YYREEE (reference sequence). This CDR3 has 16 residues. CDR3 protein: CASSLSGVLLTDTQYF. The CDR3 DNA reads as TGTGCCAGCAGCTTAAGCGGGGTGCTTCTCACAGATACGCAGTATTTT.

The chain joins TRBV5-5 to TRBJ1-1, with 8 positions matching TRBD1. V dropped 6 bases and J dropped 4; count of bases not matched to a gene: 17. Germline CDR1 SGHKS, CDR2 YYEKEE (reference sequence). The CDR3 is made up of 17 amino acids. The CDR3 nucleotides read TGTGCCAGCACTTTTACAGGGGGAGTAGGCGTGGGCACTGAAGCTTTCTTT. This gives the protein CASTFTGGVGVGTEAFF. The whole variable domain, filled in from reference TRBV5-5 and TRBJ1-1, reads DAGVTQSPTHLIKTRGQQVTLRCSPISGHKSVSWYQQVLGQGPQFIFQYYEKEERGRGNFPDRFSARQFPNYSSELNVNALLLGDSALYLCASTFTGGVGVGTEAFFGQGTRLTVV.

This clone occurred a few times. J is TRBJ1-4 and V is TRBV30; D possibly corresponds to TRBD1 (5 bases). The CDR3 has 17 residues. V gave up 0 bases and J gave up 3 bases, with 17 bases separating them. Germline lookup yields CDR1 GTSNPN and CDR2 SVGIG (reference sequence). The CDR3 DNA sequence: TGTGCCTGGAGTGTAAGGGGTCAGGGATCGGCTAATGAAAAACTGTTTTTT. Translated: CAWSVRGQGSANEKLFF.

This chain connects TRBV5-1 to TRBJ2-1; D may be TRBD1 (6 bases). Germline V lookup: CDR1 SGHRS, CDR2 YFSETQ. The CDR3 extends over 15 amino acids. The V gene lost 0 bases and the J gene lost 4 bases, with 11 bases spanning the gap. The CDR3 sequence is CASSLGGRAYNEQFF. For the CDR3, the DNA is TGCGCCAGCAGCTTGGGGGGGCGGGCTTACAATGAGCAGTTCTTC.

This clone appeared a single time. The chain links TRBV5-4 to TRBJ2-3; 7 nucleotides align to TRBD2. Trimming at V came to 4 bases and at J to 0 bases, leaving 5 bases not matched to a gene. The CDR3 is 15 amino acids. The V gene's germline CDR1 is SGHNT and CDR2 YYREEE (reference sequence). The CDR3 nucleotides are TGTGCCAGCAGCCTGGGACTACCTAGCACAGATACGCAGTATTTT. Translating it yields CASSLGLPSTDTQYF.

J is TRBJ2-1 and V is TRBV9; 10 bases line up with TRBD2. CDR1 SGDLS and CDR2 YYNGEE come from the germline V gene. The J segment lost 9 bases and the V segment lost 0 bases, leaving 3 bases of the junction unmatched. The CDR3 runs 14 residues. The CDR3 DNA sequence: TGTGCCAGCAGCGTAGCGCTAGCGGGAGCTGAGCAGTTCTTC. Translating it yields CASSVALAGAEQFF.

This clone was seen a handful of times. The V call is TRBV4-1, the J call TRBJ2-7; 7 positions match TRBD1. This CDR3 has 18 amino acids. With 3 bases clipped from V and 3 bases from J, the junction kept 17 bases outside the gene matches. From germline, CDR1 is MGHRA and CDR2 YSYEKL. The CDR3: CASSHPGQEALRHYEQYF. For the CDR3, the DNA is TGCGCCAGCAGCCACCCTGGACAGGAGGCCCTAAGACACTACGAGCAGTACTTC.

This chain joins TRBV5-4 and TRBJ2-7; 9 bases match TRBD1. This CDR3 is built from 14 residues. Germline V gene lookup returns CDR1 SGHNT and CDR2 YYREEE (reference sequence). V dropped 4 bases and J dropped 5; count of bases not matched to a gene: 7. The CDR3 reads CASSPGQGTHEQYF. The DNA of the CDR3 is TGTGCCAGCAGCCCCGGACAGGGGACCCACGAGCAGTACTTC.

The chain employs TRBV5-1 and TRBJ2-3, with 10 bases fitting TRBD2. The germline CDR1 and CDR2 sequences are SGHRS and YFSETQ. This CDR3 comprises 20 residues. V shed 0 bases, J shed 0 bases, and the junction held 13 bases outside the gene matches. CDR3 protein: CASSLDLAASGGPSTDTQYF. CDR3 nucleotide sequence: TGCGCCAGCAGCTTGGATTTGGCGGCTAGCGGGGGCCCTAGCACAGATACGCAGTATTTT.

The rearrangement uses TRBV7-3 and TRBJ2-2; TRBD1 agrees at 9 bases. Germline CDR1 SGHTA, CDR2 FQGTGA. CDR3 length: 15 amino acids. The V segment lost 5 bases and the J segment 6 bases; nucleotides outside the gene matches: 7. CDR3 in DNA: TGTGCCAGCAGCCCAGGGACAGGGTTGCCCGGGGAGCTGTTTTTT. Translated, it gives CASSPGTGLPGELFF.

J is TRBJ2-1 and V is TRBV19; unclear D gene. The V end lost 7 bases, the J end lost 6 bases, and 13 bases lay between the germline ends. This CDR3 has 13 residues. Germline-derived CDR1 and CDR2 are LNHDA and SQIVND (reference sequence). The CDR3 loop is CASTSRQVNEQFF. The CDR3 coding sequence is TGTGCCAGTACTTCCAGACAAGTCAATGAGCAGTTCTTC.

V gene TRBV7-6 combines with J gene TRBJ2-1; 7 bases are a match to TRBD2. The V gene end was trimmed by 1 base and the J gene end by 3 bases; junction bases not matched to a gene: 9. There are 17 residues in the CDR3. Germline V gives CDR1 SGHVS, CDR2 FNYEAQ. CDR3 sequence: CASSLGDYRRDYNEQFF. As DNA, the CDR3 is TGTGCCAGCAGCTTAGGGGACTACCGGAGGGACTACAATGAGCAGTTCTTC.

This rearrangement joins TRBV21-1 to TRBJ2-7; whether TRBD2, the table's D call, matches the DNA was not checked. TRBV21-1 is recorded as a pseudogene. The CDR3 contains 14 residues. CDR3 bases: TGTGCCAGCACCAATAGCGGGAATCCCTACGAGCAGTACTTC. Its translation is CASTNSGNPYEQYF.

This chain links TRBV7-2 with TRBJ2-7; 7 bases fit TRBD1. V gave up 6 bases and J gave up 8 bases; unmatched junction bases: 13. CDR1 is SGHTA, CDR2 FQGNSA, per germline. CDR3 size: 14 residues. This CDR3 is CASSFGKDRFKQYF. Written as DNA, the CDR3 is TGTGCCAGCAGTTTCGGCAAGGACAGGTTCAAGCAGTACTTC.

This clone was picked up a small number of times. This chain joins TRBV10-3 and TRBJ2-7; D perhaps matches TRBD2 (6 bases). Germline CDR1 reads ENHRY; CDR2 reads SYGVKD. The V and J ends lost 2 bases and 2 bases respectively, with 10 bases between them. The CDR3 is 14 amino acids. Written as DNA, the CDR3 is TGTGCCATCAGTGAGGGAGGGAACCCCTACGAGCAGTACTTC. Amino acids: CAISEGGNPYEQYF.

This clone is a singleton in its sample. The CDR3 sequence: CASSPFLAGREQYF. The DNA for the CDR3 is TGTGCCAGCAGCCCTTTCCTGGCAGGGCGGGAGCAGTACTTC. The V gene is TRBV7-9, the J gene TRBJ2-7; D might be TRBD1 (5 bases). Trimming pared 5 bases from V and 7 bases from J, leaving 18 bases between. Germline V gene lookup returns CDR1 SEHNR and CDR2 FQNEAQ (reference sequence). The CDR3 runs to 14 residues.

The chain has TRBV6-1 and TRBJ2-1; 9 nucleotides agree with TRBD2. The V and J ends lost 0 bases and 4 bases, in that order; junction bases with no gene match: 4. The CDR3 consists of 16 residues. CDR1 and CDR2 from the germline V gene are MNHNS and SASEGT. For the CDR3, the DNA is TGTGCCAGCAGTGAAGCGGTAGCGGGGGCTTACAATGAGCAGTTCTTC. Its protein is CASSEAVAGAYNEQFF.

CDR3 DNA: TGTGCCAGCAGTGCTAGACTAGGGTCAGATACGCAGTATTTT. This gives the protein CASSARLGSDTQYF. V and J are TRBV6-4 and TRBJ2-3; D is perhaps TRBD2 (6 bases). CDR3 size: 14 residues. Trimming stripped 4 bases from V and 4 bases from J, with 12 bases between. Germline V gene sequence: CDR1 MRHNA, CDR2 SNTAGT.